These 32 T cell receptor beta chains came from one sample sequenced in a study of T cell responses to AZD1222 COVID-19 vaccine. The table came from immunoSEQ multiplex PCR; TCRdb's copy has only in-frame clones and leaves some out. The sample includes roughly 150,000 clones, about nine tenths of them seen just once. The material was peripheral blood, obtained on day 0 of AZD1222 vaccination. These receptors originate from an adult in good health.

The chain employs TRBV11-2 and TRBJ2-2; D may be TRBD2 (5 bases). This CDR3 contains 15 residues. In germline, CDR1 is SGHAT, CDR2 FQNNGV. V shed 5 bases and J shed 5 bases, with 15 bases lying between them. CDR3 amino acids: CASSRRGALTGELFF. The CDR3 DNA reads as TGTGCCAGCAGCCGCCGGGGAGCCCTGACCGGGGAGCTGTTTTTT.

V gene TRBV27 combines with J gene TRBJ1-1; no clear D gene. This CDR3 is 13 amino acids long. Trimming left V 6 bases short and J 1 base short, with 9 bases between. Germline values: CDR1 MNHEY, CDR2 SMNVEV (reference sequence). CDR3 sequence: CASRWTANTEAFF. The DNA of the CDR3 is TGTGCCAGCAGATGGACGGCGAACACTGAAGCTTTCTTT.

V is TRBV2 and J is TRBJ1-1, with 9 bases fitting TRBD1. CDR3 length equals 14 residues. From germline, CDR1 is SNHLY and CDR2 FYNNEI. V shed 5 bases and J 6 bases; nucleotides not matched to a gene: 7. The CDR3 DNA sequence: TGTGCCAGCAGTTCAGACAGGGGGACACCTGAAGCTTTCTTT. Amino acids: CASSSDRGTPEAFF. Complete variable domain (other parts from reference TRBV2 and TRBJ1-1): EPEVTQTPSHQVTQMGQEVILRCVPISNHLYFYWYRQILGQKVEFLVSFYNNEISEKSEIFDDQFSVERPDGSNFTLKIRSTKLEDSAMYFCASSSDRGTPEAFFGQGTRLTVV.

As DNA, the CDR3 is TGTGCCAGCAGCGTAAGGGGCGGCAAAAATTCACCCCTCCACTTT. This gives the protein CASSVRGGKNSPLHF. The V and J genes are TRBV9 and TRBJ1-6, with D maybe TRBD1 (5 bases). Germline values: CDR1 SGDLS, CDR2 YYNGEE. There are 15 residues in the CDR3. V lost 1 base to trimming and J lost 7 bases, with 12 bases between them.

The V gene is TRBV3-1 (or the pseudogene TRBV3-2), the J gene TRBJ1-2, with D unclear. This CDR3 region has 11 residues. With 2 bases removed from V and 2 bases from J, the gap between germline ends came to 0 bases. The germline V gene has CDR1 LGHDT and CDR2 YNNKEL (reference sequence). CDR3 residues: CASSQNYGYTF. In nucleotides, the CDR3 is TGTGCCAGCAGCCAAAACTATGGCTACACCTTC.

The rearrangement uses TRBV5-5 and TRBJ2-1; D unresolved. The CDR3 contains 16 residues. Germline V CDR1 and CDR2: SGHKS, YYEKEE (reference sequence). V was trimmed by 2 bases and J by 6 bases, leaving 18 bases between them. CDR3 amino acids: CASSLEGRNAFNEQFF. The DNA for the CDR3 is TGTGCCAGCAGCTTAGAAGGACGGAATGCCTTCAATGAGCAGTTCTTC.

The rearrangement joins TRBV6-5 to TRBJ1-2; 7 bases agree with TRBD1. The CDR3 consists of 14 residues. The junction had 6 bases not matched to a gene; V was cut back by 4 bases and J by 4 bases. CDR1 and CDR2 (germline): MNHEY, SVGAGI. CDR3 loop: CASSLGGQLYGYTF. DNA of the CDR3: TGTGCCAGCAGTTTGGGGGGACAGCTCTATGGCTACACCTTC.

V usage is TRBV5-6 and J usage is TRBJ2-7, with a tentative D call TRBD2 (6 bases). Germline V gives CDR1 SGHDT, CDR2 YYEEEE. Trimming stripped 1 base from V and 2 bases from J, with 10 bases between. The CDR3 has 14 residues. In DNA, the CDR3 is TGTGCCAGCAGCTTGCTGGGCGGGACCTACGAGCAGTACTTC. The encoded protein is CASSLLGGTYEQYF.

This clone has a handful of counts. The J gene is TRBJ2-1, the V gene TRBV24-1; 10 bases are a match to TRBD1. Germline assignment: CDR1 KGHDR and CDR2 SFDVKD. CDR3 length equals 19 residues. Losses at the gene ends were 2 bases for V and 9 bases for J; bases not matched to a gene: 18. Here the CDR3 reads CATSDSFSGTGADLSEQFF. CDR3 nucleotide sequence: TGTGCCACCAGTGATTCCTTTTCCGGGACAGGGGCCGACCTTAGTGAGCAGTTCTTC.

This clone came up a few times. This sequence joins TRBV6-5 and TRBJ1-6; 7 positions match TRBD1. This CDR3 is 14 amino acids long. V was clipped by 6 bases and J by 7 bases; unmatched bases: 6. The germline V gene has CDR1 MNHEY and CDR2 SVGAGI. The CDR3 DNA sequence: TGTGCCAGCAGACGGGACAGACAAAATTCACCCCTCCACTTT. As protein: CASRRDRQNSPLHF.

This clone was detected a few times. The V gene is TRBV18, the J gene TRBJ2-1; TRBD1 agrees at 7 bases. Trimming at V came to 2 bases and at J to 7 bases, leaving 2 bases not matched to a gene. The CDR3 spans 13 residues. Germline CDR1 KGHSH, CDR2 LQKENI. The DNA for the CDR3 is TGTGCCAGCTCACCATTACAGGGGAATGAGCAGTTCTTC. This sequence encodes CASSPLQGNEQFF.

The V gene is TRBV2, the J gene TRBJ1-4, with TRBD1 identical over 7 bases. The CDR3 contains 15 residues. The ends lost 4 bases at V and 0 bases at J; junction bases unmatched: 2. CDR1 SNHLY and CDR2 FYNNEI come from the germline V gene. The CDR3 DNA reads TGTGCCAGCAGTGCCACAGGGGCAACTAATGAAAAACTGTTTTTT. Its translation: CASSATGATNEKLFF. The whole variable domain, remainder taken from reference TRBV2 and TRBJ1-4, is EPEVTQTPSHQVTQMGQEVILRCVPISNHLYFYWYRQILGQKVEFLVSFYNNEISEKSEIFDDQFSVERPDGSNFTLKIRSTKLEDSAMYFCASSATGATNEKLFFGSGTQLSVL.

The chain carries TRBV11-2 and TRBJ1-6; D is unresolved. Germline CDR1 reads SGHAT; CDR2 reads FQNNGV. The CDR3 runs 14 residues. V was trimmed by 6 bases and J by 7 bases, leaving 13 bases between them. The CDR3, as DNA: TGTGCCAGCAGTCCCGGGTTGGAGAATTCACCCCTCCACTTT. This codes for CASSPGLENSPLHF.

CDR3 protein: CASSLTGAGNEQYF. The CDR3 bases are TGTGCCAGCAGTTTGACGGGGGCAGGGAACGAGCAGTACTTC. The chain carries TRBV27 and TRBJ2-7, with D perhaps given as TRBD1 or TRBD2 (6 bases each). The CDR3 has 14 amino acids. Germline V lookup: CDR1 MNHEY, CDR2 SMNVEV (reference sequence). Trimming removed 3 bases at V and 5 bases at J, with 14 bases between.

This sequence joins TRBV5-1 and TRBJ2-2; maybe TRBD1 (6 bases). CDR3 length equals 13 residues. In germline, CDR1 is SGHRS, CDR2 YFSETQ. The V gene lost 0 bases and the J gene lost 14 bases, with 14 bases spanning the gap. The CDR3 loop reads CASSLVRQAHLFF. CDR3 DNA: TGCGCCAGCAGCTTGGTAAGACAGGCCCACCTGTTTTTT.

The chain recombines TRBV7-3 with TRBJ2-2, with 9 nucleotides matching TRBD1. The V gene's germline CDR1 is SGHTA and CDR2 FQGTGA. The CDR3 has 15 amino acids. J lost 7 bases, V lost 1 base, and 4 bases had no gene match. CDR3 amino acids: CASSLRGQGNGELFF. In nucleotides, the CDR3 is TGTGCCAGCAGCTTAAGGGGACAGGGAAACGGGGAGCTGTTTTTT.

The chain has TRBV7-9 and TRBJ1-1; 9 positions match TRBD1. The germline gives CDR1 SEHNR, CDR2 FQNEAQ (reference sequence). The CDR3 runs 15 residues. The J segment lost 5 bases and the V segment lost 4 bases, leaving 8 bases of the junction unmatched. The CDR3 DNA sequence: TGTGCCAGCAGCTCCGGGACAGGGTCATGGACTGAAGCTTTCTTT. Its protein is CASSSGTGSWTEAFF.

This clone was counted between two and nine times. The V gene is TRBV5-4, the J gene TRBJ2-7; no reliable D call. V shed 4 bases and J shed 5 bases, with 19 bases lying between them. This CDR3 is 15 amino acids long. Germline CDR1 SGHNT, CDR2 YYREEE (reference sequence). The CDR3 nucleotides read TGTGCCAGCAGCCCCCCGGGCCTCCCCACGGACGAGCAGTACTTC. This sequence encodes CASSPPGLPTDEQYF.

V gene TRBV11-2 combines with J gene TRBJ2-2; TRBD1 matches at 8 bases. Trimming took 7 bases from V and 1 from J; bases not matched to a gene: 5. The CDR3 runs 15 residues. Germline CDR1 reads SGHAT; CDR2 reads FQNNGV. The CDR3 here is CASTVDRENTGELFF. As DNA, the CDR3 is TGTGCCAGCACCGTGGACAGGGAGAACACCGGGGAGCTGTTTTTT.

The genes are TRBV5-1 and TRBJ2-7; D gene unclear. The germline gives CDR1 SGHRS, CDR2 YFSETQ. CDR3 length: 14 amino acids. V was pared by 1 base and J by 2 bases, with 10 bases between. CDR3 in DNA: TGCGCCAGCAGCTTGTCCAGCCGAACCTACGAGCAGTACTTC. Translation: CASSLSSRTYEQYF.

V usage is TRBV6-2 or TRBV6-3 and J usage is TRBJ1-5; TRBD1 aligns across 9 bases. The germline CDR1 and CDR2 sequences are MNHEY and SVGEGT. This CDR3 comprises 16 residues. The V and J ends lost 1 base and 1 base, in that order; junction bases with no gene match: 2. The CDR3 is CASSYYGQGSNQPQHF. CDR3 sequence (DNA): TGTGCCAGCAGTTACTACGGACAGGGGAGCAATCAGCCCCAGCATTTT.

This chain links TRBV20-1 with TRBJ1-2; 8 bases agree with TRBD1. The CDR3 consists of 12 residues. V trimming: 4 bases; J trimming: 6 bases; junction bases outside the gene matches: 4. Germline assignment: CDR1 DFQATT and CDR2 SNEGSKA (reference sequence). CDR3 nucleotides: TGCAGTGCTAATGACAGGGGAGATGGCTACACCTTC. This gives the protein CSANDRGDGYTF.

J is TRBJ2-4 and V is TRBV7-2; 7 nucleotides line up with TRBD1. CDR3 length equals 14 residues. With 3 bases clipped from V and 1 base from J, the junction kept 0 bases outside the gene matches. Germline V gives CDR1 SGHTA, CDR2 FQGNSA. CDR3 coding DNA: TGTGCCAGCAGCTTCAGGGGGGCCAAAAACATTCAGTACTTC. Its translation: CASSFRGAKNIQYF.

The chain joins TRBV5-8 to TRBJ1-1; 7 positions match TRBD1. The CDR3 consists of 15 residues. With 4 bases clipped from V and 6 bases from J, the junction kept 12 bases outside the gene matches. Germline CDR1 reads SGHTS; CDR2 reads YDEGEE. The CDR3 reads CASSPRGDSLSEAFF. Written as DNA, the CDR3 is TGTGCCAGCAGCCCCCGCGGGGACAGTCTCTCTGAAGCTTTCTTT.

The chain joins TRBV6-6 to TRBJ1-2; no firm D call. Germline V lookup: CDR1 MNHNY, CDR2 SVGAGI (reference sequence). The V end was cut by 1 base, the J end by 5 bases, with 5 bases between. CDR3 size: 12 residues. This CDR3 reads CASSYLEYGYTF. The CDR3 bases are TGTGCCAGCAGTTACTTAGAGTATGGCTACACCTTC.

In regard to this clone: It is unclear where the CDR3 begins or ends on the DNA, so no DNA is shown, and the CDR3 is as TCRdb lists it. The V call is TRBV19, the J call TRBJ2-3. The CDR3 extends over 15 residues, inclusive of both ends. Germline V lookup: CDR1 LNHDA, CDR2 SQIVND (reference sequence). The CDR3 loop is CASTSGPRPTDTQYF.

The chain is built from TRBV11-3 and TRBJ2-3; 9 nucleotides align to TRBD2. The CDR3 is 17 amino acids. Germline V CDR1 and CDR2: SGHNT, YENEEA. The trim removed 1 base at V and 2 bases at J, leaving 7 bases unmatched. The CDR3 DNA reads as TGTGCCAGCAGCTTAGGAGCCCTAGCGGGGCTCACAGATACGCAGTATTTT. It encodes CASSLGALAGLTDTQYF.

Of note for this clone: Its ends do not fully match the called genes, so a read error is possible. J is TRBJ2-7 and V is TRBV5-1; TRBD1 matches at 8 bases. Germline V CDR1 and CDR2: SGHRS, YFSETQ. This CDR3 contains 13 residues. The CDR3 region is CASRLQSTGEVGF. The CDR3 DNA follows: TGCGCCAGCAGACTACAATCGACAGGGGAGGTAGGCTTC. The variable domain in full, completed from reference TRBV5-1 and TRBJ2-7, reads KAGVTQTPRYLIKTRGQQVTLSCSPISGHRSVSWYQQTPGQGLQFLFEYFSETQRNKGNFPGRFSGRQFSNSRSEMNVSTLELGDSALYLCASRLQSTGEVGFGPGTRLTVT.

J is TRBJ1-5 and V is TRBV10-3; D gene unclear. Germline values: CDR1 ENHRY, CDR2 SYGVKD. Trimming removed 7 bases from V and 0 bases from J, with 13 bases in between. This CDR3 spans 15 amino acids. The CDR3 here is CAINFGRYSNQPQHF. Here the CDR3 DNA reads TGTGCCATCAACTTCGGGAGGTATAGCAATCAGCCCCAGCATTTT.

The V and J genes are TRBV18 and TRBJ1-6; 7 bases line up with TRBD1. This CDR3 has 16 amino acids. In germline, CDR1 is KGHSH, CDR2 LQKENI. The ends lost 5 bases at V and 6 bases at J; junction bases unmatched: 10. DNA for the CDR3: TGTGCCAGCTCAGCGACAGGGACAGCACTTAATTCACCCCTCCACTTT. Amino acid sequence: CASSATGTALNSPLHF.

This chain uses TRBV27 with TRBJ2-1; 12 bases align to TRBD2. Germline V gene sequence: CDR1 MNHEY, CDR2 SMNVEV (reference sequence). With 6 bases clipped from V and 5 bases from J, the junction kept 8 bases outside the gene matches. The CDR3 is 16 residues long. Here the CDR3 reads CASRRLAGVRDNEQFF. CDR3 nucleotides: TGTGCCAGCAGAAGACTAGCGGGAGTCAGGGACAATGAGCAGTTCTTC.

This clone has only a few counts. The chain joins TRBV7-3 to TRBJ1-5; D is uncertain. The CDR3 consists of 13 residues. Germline values: CDR1 SGHTA, CDR2 FQGTGA. Trimming removed 2 bases at V and 4 bases at J, with 6 bases between. The CDR3 sequence is CASSLDGNQPQHF. The CDR3 DNA reads as TGTGCCAGCAGCTTAGACGGGAATCAGCCCCAGCATTTT.